Below, 17 T cell receptor beta chains from the same sample are listed, as sequenced in a study of patients and donors after allogeneic stem cell transplantation. TCRdb reanalysed the RT-PCR reads using MiXCR and keeps one entry per CDR3 protein. This table holds about 150,000 distinct CDR3 sequences, 30% to 45% found once. Sequencing input: blood, either unsorted or a sorted T cell fraction (not recorded which). The receptors derive from a human donor who was either an allogeneic HSCT recipient or a stem cell or donor lymphocyte infusion donor (not recorded which). It is not recorded whose cells these are; they may come from a transplant donor.

The CDR3 nucleotides read TGTGCCAGCAGGGATCGGGGTAGCTCCTACAATGAGCAGTTCTTC. This translates into CASRDRGSSYNEQFF. The rearrangement joins TRBV27 to TRBJ2-1; a possible D gene is TRBD2 (5 bases). Germline V CDR1 and CDR2: MNHEY, SMNVEV (reference sequence). Trimming removed 6 bases from V and 0 bases from J, with 12 bases in between. CDR3 length: 15 amino acids.

Regarding this clonotype: A junction boundary mismatches the germline segment, possibly from a read error. This chain joins TRBV7-7 and TRBJ2-5; D is ambiguous. Germline V gene data show CDR1 as SSHAT and CDR2 as FNYEAQ (reference sequence). The CDR3 is made up of 12 amino acids. CDR3 nucleotide sequence: TGTGCTAGCAGCTTCACTGGGGAGACCCAGTACTTC. Protein: CASSFTGETQYF.

This clonotype was seen a handful of times. The genes are TRBV7-9 and TRBJ1-1; D unclear. This CDR3 is built from 14 residues. V lost 1 base to trimming and J lost 5 bases, with 11 bases between them. Germline V gene sequence: CDR1 SEHNR, CDR2 FQNEAQ (reference sequence). In nucleotides, the CDR3 is TGTGCCAGCAGCTTAGGGGGAGCGGAGACTGAAGCTTTCTTT. It encodes CASSLGGAETEAFF.

This clonotype has just a few counts. The rearrangement joins TRBV5-1 to TRBJ1-3; the D is unclear. CDR1 SGHRS and CDR2 YFSETQ come from the germline V gene. Between the trimmed V and J ends, which lost 4 bases and 3 bases, there was a span of 14 bases. This CDR3 contains 15 residues. The CDR3 sequence is CASSDPFSVGNTIYF. For the CDR3, the DNA is TGCGCCAGCAGCGACCCTTTCTCCGTTGGAAACACCATATATTTT.

This clonotype has only a few counts. V and J are TRBV15 and TRBJ1-5; TRBD1 agrees at 8 bases. The V gene's germline CDR1 is LNHNV and CDR2 YYDKDF (reference sequence). This CDR3 is built from 13 residues. Trimming removed 5 bases from V and 6 bases from J; junction bases left unmatched: 3. CDR3 sequence (DNA): TGTGCCACCAGCTCGGACAGGGCTCAGCCCCAGCATTTT. This codes for CATSSDRAQPQHF. Full variable domain (outside the CDR3, taken from reference TRBV15 and TRBJ1-5): DAMVIQNPRYQVTQFGKPVTLSCSQTLNHNVMYWYQQKSSQAPKLLFHYYDKDFNNEADTPDNFQSRRPNTSFCFLDIRSPGLGDTAMYLCATSSDRAQPQHFGDGTRLSIL.

The chain carries TRBV6-5 and TRBJ1-1; D call uncertain. The CDR3 totals 14 residues. The germline V gene has CDR1 MNHEY and CDR2 SVGAGI. The V end lost 2 bases, the J end lost 3 bases, and 10 bases lay between the germline ends. Written as DNA, the CDR3 is TGTGCCAGCAGTTACCGAGGATGGGACACTGAAGCTTTCTTT. The encoded protein is CASSYRGWDTEAFF.

This clonotype was detected a few times. CDR3 in amino acids: CASGAGTVYNSPLHF. The CDR3 DNA reads TGTGCCAGCGGAGCCGGGACAGTATATAATTCACCCCTCCACTTT. This chain connects TRBV6-1 to TRBJ1-6; 7 bases fit TRBD1. The CDR3 runs 15 residues. Germline V gene sequence: CDR1 MNHNS, CDR2 SASEGT. Germline trimming cut 8 bases from V and 4 bases from J; bases unmatched to any gene: 8.

The CDR3 protein is CASSYPPGGNTEAFF. The CDR3 DNA reads TGTGCCAGCAGTTACCCCCCCGGGGGTAACACTGAAGCTTTCTTT. This chain connects TRBV6-6 to TRBJ1-1; D might be TRBD1 (5 bases). Germline V gene sequence: CDR1 MNHNY, CDR2 SVGAGI (reference sequence). This CDR3 contains 15 residues. V gave up 2 bases and J gave up 2 bases, with 12 bases separating them.

The chain uses TRBV29-1 and TRBJ1-5; 7 bases agree with TRBD1. The CDR3 is made up of 14 amino acids. The germline CDR1 and CDR2 sequences are SQVTM and ANQGSEA. Unmatched junction bases numbered 6, after V lost 7 bases and J lost 0 bases. In nucleotides, the CDR3 is TGCAGCGCAGGGACAGACAATAGCAATCAGCCCCAGCATTTT. Translation gives CSAGTDNSNQPQHF. The variable domain in full, completed from reference TRBV29-1 and TRBJ1-5, reads SAVISQKPSRDICQRGTSLTIQCQVDSQVTMMFWYRQQPGQSLTLIATANQGSEATYESGFVIDKFPISRPNLTFSTLTVSNMSPEDSSIYLCSAGTDNSNQPQHFGDGTRLSIL.

This clonotype appeared a few times. V usage is TRBV6-5 and J usage is TRBJ1-2; D gene uncertain. The CDR3 spans 13 residues. From germline, CDR1 is MNHEY and CDR2 SVGAGI. The V end was cut by 0 bases, the J end by 4 bases, with 6 bases between. The chain's CDR3 is CASSYSNVYGYTF. The CDR3 bases are TGTGCCAGCAGTTACTCGAACGTCTATGGCTACACCTTC.

The chain couples TRBV6-2 or TRBV6-3 to TRBJ1-6; D remains unclear. V gave up 5 bases and J gave up 10 bases, with 12 bases separating them. Per germline, CDR1 MNHEY and CDR2 SVGEGT. CDR3 length equals 13 residues. The CDR3 coding sequence is TGTGCCAGCAGTCAACGGCGGCAATCACCCCTCCACTTT. Protein: CASSQRRQSPLHF.

This chain connects TRBV12-3 or TRBV12-4 to TRBJ2-5; 9 nucleotides align to TRBD2. V trimming: 1 base; J trimming: 6 bases; junction bases outside the gene matches: 6. This CDR3 is 15 amino acids long. The CDR3, as DNA: TGTGCCAGCAGTTTAGGCGGGGGGGCGATAAAGACCCAGTACTTC. It is translated as CASSLGGGAIKTQYF.

The V gene is TRBV28, the J gene TRBJ2-7; 11 bases line up with TRBD2. V shed 10 bases, J shed 3 bases, and the junction held 5 bases outside the gene matches. The CDR3 consists of 13 residues. Germline lookup yields CDR1 MDHEN and CDR2 SYDVKM. CDR3 nucleotides: TGTGCCACCATAGCGGGGGGGTTCTACGAGCAGTACTTC. Amino acid sequence: CATIAGGFYEQYF.

The rearrangement links TRBV10-3 to TRBJ1-1; a weak D match, TRBD1 (5 bases). Per the germline V gene, CDR1 is ENHRY and CDR2 is SYGVKD. V gave up 4 bases and J gave up 7 bases, with 16 bases separating them. CDR3 length: 14 amino acids. The CDR3 DNA reads as TGTGCCATCAGTGGTGGCAGGGAAGTGGGTGAAGCTTTCTTT. It encodes CAISGGREVGEAFF.

V is TRBV5-1 and J is TRBJ1-3; D unresolved. The V and J ends lost 4 bases and 0 bases respectively, with 17 bases between them. In germline, CDR1 is SGHRS, CDR2 YFSETQ. CDR3 length equals 17 residues. The CDR3 bases are TGCGCCAGCAGCAGGTTGGGAACGGACCTCTCTGGAAACACCATATATTTT. Translated: CASSRLGTDLSGNTIYF.

This clonotype came up once. The V and J genes are TRBV6-1 and TRBJ1-1, with D tentatively TRBD1 (6 bases). This CDR3 has 14 amino acids. V dropped 8 bases and J dropped 2 bases, with 15 bases sitting between them. Germline V gene lookup returns CDR1 MNHNS and CDR2 SASEGT. CDR3 sequence reads: CASGGPADNTEAFF. CDR3 nucleotide sequence: TGTGCCAGCGGGGGCCCGGCAGACAACACTGAAGCTTTCTTT.

The rearrangement uses TRBV7-2 and TRBJ1-6; TRBD1 agrees at 7 bases. Germline CDR1 is SGHTA and CDR2 is FQGNSA. The CDR3 is 15 residues long. Unmatched junction bases numbered 6, after V lost 2 bases and J lost 8 bases. The CDR3 bases are TGTGCCAGCAGCTTATTGGGAGGGGGCGATTCACCCCTCCACTTT. This encodes CASSLLGGGDSPLHF.